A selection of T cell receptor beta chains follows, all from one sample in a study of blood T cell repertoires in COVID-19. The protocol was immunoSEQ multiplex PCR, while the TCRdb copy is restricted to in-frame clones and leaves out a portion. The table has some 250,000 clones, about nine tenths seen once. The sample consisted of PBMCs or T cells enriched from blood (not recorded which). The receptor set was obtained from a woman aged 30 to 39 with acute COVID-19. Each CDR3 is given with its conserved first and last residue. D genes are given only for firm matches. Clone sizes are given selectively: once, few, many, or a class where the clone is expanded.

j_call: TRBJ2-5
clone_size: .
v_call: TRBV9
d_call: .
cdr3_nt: TGTGCCAGCAGCCGGTCGGGAGCTAGTGGGGAGACCCAGTACTTC
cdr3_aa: CASSRSGASGETQYF

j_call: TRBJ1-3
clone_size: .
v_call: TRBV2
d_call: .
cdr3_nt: TGTGCCAGCAGTGAAGGACGGGACTCTGGAAACACCATATATTTT
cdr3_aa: CASSEGRDSGNTIYF

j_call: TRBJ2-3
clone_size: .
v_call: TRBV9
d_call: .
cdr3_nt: TGTGCCAGCAGCCCCAGAGGAGTAGTTGGAGATACGCAGTATTTT
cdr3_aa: CASSPRGVVGDTQYF

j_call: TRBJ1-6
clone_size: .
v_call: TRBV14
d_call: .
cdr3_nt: TGTGCCAGCAGTTTTAATTATAATTCACCCCTCCACTTT
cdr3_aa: CASSFNYNSPLHF

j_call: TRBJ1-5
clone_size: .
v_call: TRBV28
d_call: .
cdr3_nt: TGTGCCAGCAGCGGTGGGGGGGCGTATCAGCCCCAGCATTTT
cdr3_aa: CASSGGGAYQPQHF

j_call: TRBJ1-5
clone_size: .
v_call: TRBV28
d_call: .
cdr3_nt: TGTGCCAGCTTGGGCCGTGTCGGCAATCAGCCCCAGCATTTT
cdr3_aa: CASLGRVGNQPQHF

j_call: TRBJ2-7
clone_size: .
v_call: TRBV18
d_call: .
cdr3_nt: TGTGCCAGCTCACCACCAGCGACGGACTCGGAGCAGTACTTC
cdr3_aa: CASSPPATDSEQYF

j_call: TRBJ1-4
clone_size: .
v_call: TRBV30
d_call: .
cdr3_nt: TGTGCCTGGAGTGTATCTACTAATGAAAAACTGTTTTTT
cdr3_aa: CAWSVSTNEKLFF

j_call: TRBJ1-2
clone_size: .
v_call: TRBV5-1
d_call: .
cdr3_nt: TGCGCCAGCAGCTCGGGGGTGCTGTTGGGCGGTGGCTACACCTTC
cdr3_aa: CASSSGVLLGGGYTF

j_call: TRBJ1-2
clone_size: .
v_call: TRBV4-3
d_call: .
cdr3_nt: TGCGCCAGCAGCCGCACAGCCGTGGGGCGGCCCTATGGCTACACCTTC
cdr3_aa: CASSRTAVGRPYGYTF

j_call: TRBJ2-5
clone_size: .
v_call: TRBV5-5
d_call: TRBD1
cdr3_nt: TGTGCCAGCAGCCTTTCCCCGGGACAGGGGCAAGAGACCCAGTACTTC
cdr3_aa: CASSLSPGQGQETQYF

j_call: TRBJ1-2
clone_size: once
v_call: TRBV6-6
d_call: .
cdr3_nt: TGTGCCAGCAGTTACCCACAGGGTGAGGGCTACACCTTC
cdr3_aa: CASSYPQGEGYTF

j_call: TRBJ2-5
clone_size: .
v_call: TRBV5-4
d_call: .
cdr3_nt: TGTGCCAGCACCACACGCTGGGGGGACTCCGGGCAGCAGAGAGAGACCCAGTACTTC
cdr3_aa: CASTTRWGDSGQQRETQYF

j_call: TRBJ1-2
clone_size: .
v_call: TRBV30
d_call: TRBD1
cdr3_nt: TGTGCCTGGAAGCGGGACAGGGTCTATGGCTACACCTTC
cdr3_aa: CAWKRDRVYGYTF

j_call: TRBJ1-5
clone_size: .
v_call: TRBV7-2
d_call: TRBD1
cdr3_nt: TGTGCCAGCAGCTTAGAGGACAGGGGGGTCGATCCCCAGCATTTT
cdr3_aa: CASSLEDRGVDPQHF

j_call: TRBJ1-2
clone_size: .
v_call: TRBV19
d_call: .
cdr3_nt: TGTGCCAGTAGTAACTCCAGACAGAACTATGGCTACACCTTC
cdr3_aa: CASSNSRQNYGYTF

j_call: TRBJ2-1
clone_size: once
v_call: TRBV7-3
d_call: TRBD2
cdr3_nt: TGTGCCAGCAGCTTAAATCCCGGGACTAGCGCTTACAATGAGCAGTTCTTC
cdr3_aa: CASSLNPGTSAYNEQFF